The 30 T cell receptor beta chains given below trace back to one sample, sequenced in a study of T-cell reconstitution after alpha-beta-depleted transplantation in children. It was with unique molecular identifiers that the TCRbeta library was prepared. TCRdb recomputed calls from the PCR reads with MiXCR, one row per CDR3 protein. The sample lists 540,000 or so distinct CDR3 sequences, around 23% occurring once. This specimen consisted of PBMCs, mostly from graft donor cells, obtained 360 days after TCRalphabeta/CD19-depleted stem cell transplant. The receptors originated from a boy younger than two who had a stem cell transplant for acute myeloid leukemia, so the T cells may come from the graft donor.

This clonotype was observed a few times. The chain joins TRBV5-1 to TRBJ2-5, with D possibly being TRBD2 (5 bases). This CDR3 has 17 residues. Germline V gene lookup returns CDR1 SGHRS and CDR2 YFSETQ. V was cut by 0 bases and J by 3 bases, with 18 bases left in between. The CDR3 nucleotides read TGCGCCAGCAGCTTGGTGCTAGCCGGCAAAGACAAAGAGACCCAGTACTTC. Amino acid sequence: CASSLVLAGKDKETQYF.

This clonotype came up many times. CDR3 coding DNA: TGTGCCAGTAGCCTCGGGCAGGGCTTGAACACTGAAGCTTTCTTT. Protein sequence: CASSLGQGLNTEAFF. The chain is built from TRBV19 and TRBJ1-1; tentative D call: TRBD1 (5 bases). The CDR3 runs 15 residues. Trimming cost V 6 bases and J 0 bases, with 14 bases left between them. CDR1 and CDR2 (germline): LNHDA, SQIVND (reference sequence).

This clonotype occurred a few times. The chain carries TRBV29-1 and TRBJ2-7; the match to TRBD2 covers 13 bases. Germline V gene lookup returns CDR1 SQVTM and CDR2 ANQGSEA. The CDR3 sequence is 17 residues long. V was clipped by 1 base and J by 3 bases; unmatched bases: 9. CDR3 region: CSVEGGTSGAADYEQYF. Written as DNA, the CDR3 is TGCAGCGTTGAAGGTGGGACTAGCGGGGCCGCCGACTACGAGCAGTACTTC.

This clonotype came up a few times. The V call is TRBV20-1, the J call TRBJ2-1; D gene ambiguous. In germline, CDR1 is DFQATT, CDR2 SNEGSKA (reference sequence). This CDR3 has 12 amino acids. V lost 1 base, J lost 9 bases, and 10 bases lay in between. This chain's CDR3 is CSARGSGSEQFF. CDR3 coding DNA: TGCAGTGCTAGAGGTTCGGGTTCTGAGCAGTTCTTC.

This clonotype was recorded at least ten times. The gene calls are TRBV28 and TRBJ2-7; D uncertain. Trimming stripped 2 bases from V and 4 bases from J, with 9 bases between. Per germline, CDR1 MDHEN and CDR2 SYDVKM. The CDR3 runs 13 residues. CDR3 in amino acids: CASSLDLGYEQYV. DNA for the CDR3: TGTGCCAGCAGTTTAGATCTGGGGTACGAGCAGTACGTC.

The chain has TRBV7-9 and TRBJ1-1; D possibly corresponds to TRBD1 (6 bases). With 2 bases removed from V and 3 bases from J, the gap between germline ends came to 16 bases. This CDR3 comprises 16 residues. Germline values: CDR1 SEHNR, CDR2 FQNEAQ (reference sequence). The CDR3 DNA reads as TGTGCCAGCAGCTTAAGGGGGAGTTTCAAGGACACTGAAGCTTTCTTT. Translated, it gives CASSLRGSFKDTEAFF. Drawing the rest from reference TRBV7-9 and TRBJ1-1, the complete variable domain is DTGVSQNPRHKITKRGQNVTFRCDPISEHNRLYWYRQTLGQGPEFLTYFQNEAQLEKSRLLSDRFSAERPKGSFSTLEIQRTEQGDSAMYLCASSLRGSFKDTEAFFGQGTRLTVV.

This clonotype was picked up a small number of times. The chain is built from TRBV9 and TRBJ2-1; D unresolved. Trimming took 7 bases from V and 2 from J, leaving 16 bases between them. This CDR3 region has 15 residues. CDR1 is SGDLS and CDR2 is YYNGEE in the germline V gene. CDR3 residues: CASEPSEVAYNEQFF. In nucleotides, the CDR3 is TGTGCCAGCGAGCCCTCCGAAGTAGCCTACAATGAGCAGTTCTTC.

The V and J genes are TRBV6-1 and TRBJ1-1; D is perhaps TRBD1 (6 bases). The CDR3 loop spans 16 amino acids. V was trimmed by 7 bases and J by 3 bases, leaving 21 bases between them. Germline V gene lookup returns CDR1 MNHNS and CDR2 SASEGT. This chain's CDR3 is CASKTRQVHGDTEAFF. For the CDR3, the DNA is TGTGCCAGCAAGACCCGACAGGTCCACGGGGACACTGAAGCTTTCTTT.

CDR3 amino acids: CASSRAGVRLLMNTEAFF. Written as DNA, the CDR3 is TGCGCCAGCAGCCGGGCGGGCGTTAGGCTACTAATGAACACTGAAGCTTTCTTT. The rearrangement uses TRBV4-1 and TRBJ1-1; the D is unclear. The CDR3 has 18 residues. The V and J ends lost 4 bases and 0 bases respectively, with 21 bases between them. Germline values: CDR1 MGHRA, CDR2 YSYEKL.

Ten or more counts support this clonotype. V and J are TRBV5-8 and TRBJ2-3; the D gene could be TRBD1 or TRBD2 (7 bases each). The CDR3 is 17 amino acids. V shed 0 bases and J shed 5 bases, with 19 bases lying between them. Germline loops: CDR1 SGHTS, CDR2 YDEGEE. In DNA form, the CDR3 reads TGTGCCAGCAGCTTGGATGGAGCAGGGGGAGGGGGAGATACGCAGTATTTT. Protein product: CASSLDGAGGGGDTQYF.

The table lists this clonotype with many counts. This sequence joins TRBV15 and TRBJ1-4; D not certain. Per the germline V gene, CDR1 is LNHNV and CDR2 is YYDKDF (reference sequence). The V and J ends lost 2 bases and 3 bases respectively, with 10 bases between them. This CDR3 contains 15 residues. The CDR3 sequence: CATSRPPDANEKLFF. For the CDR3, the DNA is TGTGCCACCAGCAGACCTCCGGACGCTAATGAAAAACTGTTTTTT.

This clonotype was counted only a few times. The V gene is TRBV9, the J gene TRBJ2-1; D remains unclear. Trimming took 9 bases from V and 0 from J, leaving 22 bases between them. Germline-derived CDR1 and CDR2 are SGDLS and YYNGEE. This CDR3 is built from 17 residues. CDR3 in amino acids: CATDLPEPNSSYNEQFF. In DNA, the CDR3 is TGTGCCACCGATTTACCTGAACCAAACAGCTCCTACAATGAGCAGTTCTTC.

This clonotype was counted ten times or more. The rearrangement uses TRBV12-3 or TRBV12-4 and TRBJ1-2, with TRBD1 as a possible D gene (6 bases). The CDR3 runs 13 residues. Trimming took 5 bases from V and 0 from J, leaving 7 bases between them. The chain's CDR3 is CASSRTANYGYTF. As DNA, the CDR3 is TGTGCCAGCAGTCGGACAGCTAACTATGGCTACACCTTC.

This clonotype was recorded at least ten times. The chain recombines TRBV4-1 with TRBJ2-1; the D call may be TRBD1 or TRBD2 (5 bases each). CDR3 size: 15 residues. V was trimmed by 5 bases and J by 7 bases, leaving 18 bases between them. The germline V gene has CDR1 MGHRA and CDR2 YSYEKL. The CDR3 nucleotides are TGCGCCAGCAGCGCGGTGGGACGGCGAGGGAATGAGCAGTTCTTC. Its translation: CASSAVGRRGNEQFF.

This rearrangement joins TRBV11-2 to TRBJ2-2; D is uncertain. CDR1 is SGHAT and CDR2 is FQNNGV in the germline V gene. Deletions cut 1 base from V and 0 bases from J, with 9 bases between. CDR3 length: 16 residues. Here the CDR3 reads CASSLARLANTGELFF. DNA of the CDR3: TGTGCCAGCAGCTTAGCTCGACTGGCGAACACCGGGGAGCTGTTTTTT.

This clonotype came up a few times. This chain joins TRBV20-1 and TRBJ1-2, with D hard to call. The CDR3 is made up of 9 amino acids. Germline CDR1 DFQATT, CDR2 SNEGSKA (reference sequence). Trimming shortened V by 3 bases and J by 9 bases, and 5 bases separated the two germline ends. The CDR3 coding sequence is TGCAGTGCTAGGTGGAGCTACACCTTC. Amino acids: CSARWSYTF.

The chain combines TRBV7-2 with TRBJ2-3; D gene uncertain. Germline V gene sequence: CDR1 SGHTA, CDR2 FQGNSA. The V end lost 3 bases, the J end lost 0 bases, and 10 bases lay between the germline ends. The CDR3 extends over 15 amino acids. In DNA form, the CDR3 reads TGTGCCAGCAGCTTTGGTGCGGCTAGCACAGATACGCAGTATTTT. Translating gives CASSFGAASTDTQYF.

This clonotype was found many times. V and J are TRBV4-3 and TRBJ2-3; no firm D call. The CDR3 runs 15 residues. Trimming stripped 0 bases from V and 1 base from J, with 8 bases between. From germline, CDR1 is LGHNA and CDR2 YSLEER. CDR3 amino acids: CASSQEVGGTDTQYF. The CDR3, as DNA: TGCGCCAGCAGCCAAGAAGTAGGTGGCACAGATACGCAGTATTTT.

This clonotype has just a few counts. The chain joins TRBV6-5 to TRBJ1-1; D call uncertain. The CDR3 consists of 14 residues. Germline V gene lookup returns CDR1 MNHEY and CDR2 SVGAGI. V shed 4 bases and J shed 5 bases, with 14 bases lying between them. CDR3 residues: CASSFQPIGTEAFF. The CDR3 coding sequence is TGTGCCAGCAGTTTTCAACCAATAGGGACTGAAGCTTTCTTT.

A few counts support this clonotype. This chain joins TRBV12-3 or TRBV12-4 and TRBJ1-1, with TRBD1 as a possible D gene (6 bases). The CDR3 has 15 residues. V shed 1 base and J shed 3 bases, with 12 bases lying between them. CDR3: CASSLGTAGDTEAFF. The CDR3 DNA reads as TGTGCCAGCAGTTTAGGGACAGCTGGGGACACTGAAGCTTTCTTT.

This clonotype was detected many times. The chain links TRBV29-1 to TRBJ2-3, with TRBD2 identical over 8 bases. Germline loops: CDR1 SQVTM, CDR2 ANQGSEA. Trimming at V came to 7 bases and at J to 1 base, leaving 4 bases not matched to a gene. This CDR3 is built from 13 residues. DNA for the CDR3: TGCAGCGCCCCGACTAGCGGCACAGATACGCAGTATTTT. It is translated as CSAPTSGTDTQYF.

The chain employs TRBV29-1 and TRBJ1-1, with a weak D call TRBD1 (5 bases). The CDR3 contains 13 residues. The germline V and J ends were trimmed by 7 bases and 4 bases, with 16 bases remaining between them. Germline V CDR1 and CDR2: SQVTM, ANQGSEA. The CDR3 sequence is CSAGHGLSTEAFF. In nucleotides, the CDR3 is TGCAGCGCAGGACACGGATTGAGCACTGAAGCTTTCTTT.

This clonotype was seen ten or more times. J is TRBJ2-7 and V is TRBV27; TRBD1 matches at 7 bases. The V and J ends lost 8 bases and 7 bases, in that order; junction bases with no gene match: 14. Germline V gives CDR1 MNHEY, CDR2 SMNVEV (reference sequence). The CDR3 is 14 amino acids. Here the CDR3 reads CASRTDRVWGEQYF. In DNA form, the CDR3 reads TGTGCCAGCCGTACTGACAGGGTTTGGGGGGAGCAGTACTTC.

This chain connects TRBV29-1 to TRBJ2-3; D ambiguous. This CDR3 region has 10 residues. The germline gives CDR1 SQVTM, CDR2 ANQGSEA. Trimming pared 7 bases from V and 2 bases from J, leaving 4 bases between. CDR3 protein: CSGFTDTQYF. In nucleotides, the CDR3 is TGCAGCGGCTTCACAGATACGCAGTATTTT.

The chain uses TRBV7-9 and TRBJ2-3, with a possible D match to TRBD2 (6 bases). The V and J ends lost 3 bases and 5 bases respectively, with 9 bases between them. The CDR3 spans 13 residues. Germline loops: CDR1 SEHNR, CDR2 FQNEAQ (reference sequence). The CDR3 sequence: CASSFLEGDTQYF. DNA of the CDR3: TGTGCCAGCAGCTTTTTGGAGGGAGATACGCAGTATTTT.

In DNA, the CDR3 is TGCAGTGCTAGAGTGGGACTAGCGGGGGGGAATCAGTACAATGAGCAGTTCTTC. This translates into CSARVGLAGGNQYNEQFF. The chain recombines TRBV20-1 with TRBJ2-1, with 16 bases identical to TRBD2. CDR1 DFQATT and CDR2 SNEGSKA come from the germline V gene (reference sequence). V lost 1 base, J lost 4 bases, and 7 bases stayed unmatched. The CDR3 is made up of 18 amino acids.

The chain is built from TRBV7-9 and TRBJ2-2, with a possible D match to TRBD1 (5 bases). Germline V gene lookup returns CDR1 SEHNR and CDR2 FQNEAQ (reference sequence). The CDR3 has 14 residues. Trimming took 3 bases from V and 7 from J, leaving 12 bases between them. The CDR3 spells CASSFGAIIGELFF. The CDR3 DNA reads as TGTGCCAGCAGCTTTGGGGCTATAATCGGGGAGCTGTTTTTT.

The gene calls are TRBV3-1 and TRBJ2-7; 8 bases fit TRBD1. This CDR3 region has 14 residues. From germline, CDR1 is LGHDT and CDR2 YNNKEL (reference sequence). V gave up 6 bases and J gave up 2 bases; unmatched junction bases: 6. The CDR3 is CASRFRGLPYEQYV. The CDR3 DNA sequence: TGTGCCAGCAGGTTCAGGGGGCTCCCCTACGAGCAGTACGTC.

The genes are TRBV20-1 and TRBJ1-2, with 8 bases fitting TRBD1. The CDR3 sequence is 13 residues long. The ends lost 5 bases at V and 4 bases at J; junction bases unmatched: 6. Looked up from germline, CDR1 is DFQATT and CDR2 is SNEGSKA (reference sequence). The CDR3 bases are TGCAGTGCTTCCCAGGGGGCCCGCTATGGCTACACCTTC. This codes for CSASQGARYGYTF.

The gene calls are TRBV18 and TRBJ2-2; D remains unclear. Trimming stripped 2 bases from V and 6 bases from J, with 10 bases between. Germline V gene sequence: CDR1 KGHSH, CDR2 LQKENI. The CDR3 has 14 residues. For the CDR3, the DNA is TGTGCCAGCTCACCATCCACCCCCCCCGGGGAGCTGTTTTTT. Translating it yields CASSPSTPPGELFF.